One TCR beta chain is described in this entry. These data are taken from a study of blood T cell repertoires in COVID-19. Study overall: Acute and convalescent COVID-19 samples came from the United States, Italy and Spain. In each case, the material was cDNA or gDNA derived from T cells, B-cell-depleted T cells, or PBMCs.

Original processing notes: Reference gene primer amplification yielded estimated nucleated cell counts. Here immunoSEQ multiplex PCR was the method, and the copy in TCRdb shows in-frame clones only, minus some. From that table come the V and J calls and clone size; the DNA was used to work out D and trimming. The profile shows a few hundred thousand clones, under 90% of them singletons. This TCR derives from a woman between 18 and 30 years old with acute or convalescent COVID-19. Source material: peripheral blood.

The CDR3 region is CASSLATGAGANVLTF. The DNA of the CDR3 is TGTGCCAGCAGCTTAGCCACAGGGGCTGGGGCCAACGTCCTGACTTTC. The chain carries TRBV11-2 and TRBJ2-6; 7 bases fit TRBD1. The germline gives CDR1 SGHAT, CDR2 FQNNGV. Trimming cost V 1 base and J 2 bases; bases outside gene matches: 2. The CDR3 has 16 amino acids.